The entry below describes one TCR beta chain. An end of the junction differs from the germline gene, which may be a read error. The library came from three nested PCR rounds adapted from ARM-PCR protocols. MiXCR, applied by TCRdb to the multiplex PCR reads, yields one record per CDR3 protein. The table has 200,000 to 250,000 distinct CDR3 sequences, roughly 70% seen once; the top ten hold 20% to 25%. The V gene's germline CDR1 is MGHRA and CDR2 YSYEKL. The CDR3 is made up of 16 amino acids. This entry comes from a study of tumor and adjacent non-tumor tissue in lung cancer. RNA was extracted from bulk tissue without any cell sorting.

This rearrangement joins TRBV4-1 to TRBJ1-6; D possibly corresponds to TRBD1 (5 bases). Input material: lung tumor tissue. This TCR was sampled from a man aged 55 to 69 with non-small cell lung cancer. The CDR3 coding sequence is TGCGCCAGCAGCCCGCGACAGAGTACTTATAACTCACACCTCCACTTT. This translates into CASSPRQSTYNSHLHF.